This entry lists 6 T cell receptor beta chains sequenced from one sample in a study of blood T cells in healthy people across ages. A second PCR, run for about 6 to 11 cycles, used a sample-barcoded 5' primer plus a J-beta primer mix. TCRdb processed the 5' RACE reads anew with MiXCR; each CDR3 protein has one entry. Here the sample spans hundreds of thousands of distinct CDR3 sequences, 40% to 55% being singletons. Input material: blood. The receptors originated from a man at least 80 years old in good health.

CDR3 coding DNA: TGCGCCAGCAGCCAAGGGGGGGGTATAACCTACGAGCAGTACTTC. Protein sequence: CASSQGGGITYEQYF. The genes are TRBV4-1 and TRBJ2-7; the match to TRBD2 covers 7 bases. This CDR3 has 15 amino acids. Germline V lookup: CDR1 MGHRA, CDR2 YSYEKL. V lost 1 base to trimming and J lost 2 bases; unmatched junction nucleotides: 5.

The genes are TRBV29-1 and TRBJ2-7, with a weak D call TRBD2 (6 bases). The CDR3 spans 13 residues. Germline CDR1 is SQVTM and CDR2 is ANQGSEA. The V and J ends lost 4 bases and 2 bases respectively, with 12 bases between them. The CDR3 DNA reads TGCAGCGTTGGCGGAGGGCCGACCTACGAGCAGTACTTC. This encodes CSVGGGPTYEQYF.

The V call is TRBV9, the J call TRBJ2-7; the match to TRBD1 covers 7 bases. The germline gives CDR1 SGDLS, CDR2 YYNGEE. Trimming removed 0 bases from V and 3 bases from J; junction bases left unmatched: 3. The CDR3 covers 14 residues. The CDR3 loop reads CASSVGYRGYEQYF. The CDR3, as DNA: TGTGCCAGCAGCGTAGGGTACAGGGGCTACGAGCAGTACTTC.

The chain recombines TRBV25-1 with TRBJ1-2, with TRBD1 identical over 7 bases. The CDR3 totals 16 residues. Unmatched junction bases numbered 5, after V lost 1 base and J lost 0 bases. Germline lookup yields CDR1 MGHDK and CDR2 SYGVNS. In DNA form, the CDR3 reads TGTGCCAGCAGTGAATTTACAGGGGCCCCTAACTATGGCTACACCTTC. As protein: CASSEFTGAPNYGYTF.

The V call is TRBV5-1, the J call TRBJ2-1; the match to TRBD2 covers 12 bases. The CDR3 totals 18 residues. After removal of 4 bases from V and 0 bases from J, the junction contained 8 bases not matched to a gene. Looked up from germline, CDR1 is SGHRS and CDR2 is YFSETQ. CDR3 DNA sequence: TGCGCCAGCAGCACGACTAGCGGGGGTGCCACCTCCTACAATGAGCAGTTCTTC. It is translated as CASSTTSGGATSYNEQFF. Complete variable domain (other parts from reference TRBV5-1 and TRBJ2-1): KAGVTQTPRYLIKTRGQQVTLSCSPISGHRSVSWYQQTPGQGLQFLFEYFSETQRNKGNFPGRFSGRQFSNSRSEMNVSTLELGDSALYLCASSTTSGGATSYNEQFFGPGTRLTVL.

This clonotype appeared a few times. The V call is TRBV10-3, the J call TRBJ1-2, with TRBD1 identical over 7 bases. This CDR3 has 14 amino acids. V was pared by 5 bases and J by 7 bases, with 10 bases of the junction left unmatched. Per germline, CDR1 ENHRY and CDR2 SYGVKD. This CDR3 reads CAISPTPTGFGYTF. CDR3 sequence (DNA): TGTGCCATCAGTCCGACTCCGACAGGGTTTGGCTACACCTTC.